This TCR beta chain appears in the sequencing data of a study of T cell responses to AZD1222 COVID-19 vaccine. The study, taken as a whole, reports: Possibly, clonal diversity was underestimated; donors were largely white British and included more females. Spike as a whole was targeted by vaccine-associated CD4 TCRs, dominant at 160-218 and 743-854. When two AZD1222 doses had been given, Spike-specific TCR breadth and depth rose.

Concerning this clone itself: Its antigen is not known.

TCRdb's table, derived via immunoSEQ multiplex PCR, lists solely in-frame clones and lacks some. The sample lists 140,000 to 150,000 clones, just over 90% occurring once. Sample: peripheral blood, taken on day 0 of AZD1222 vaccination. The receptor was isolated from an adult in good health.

The chain's CDR3 is CASSYSVLQPQHF. In DNA form, the CDR3 reads TGTGCCAGCAGTTACTCGGTTCTTCAGCCCCAGCATTTT. V is TRBV6-2 or TRBV6-3 and J is TRBJ1-5; D gene unclear. The CDR3 runs to 13 residues. V lost 0 bases, J lost 6 bases, and 6 bases lay in between. Germline CDR1 is MNHEY and CDR2 is SVGEGT.